The 7 T cell receptor beta chains presented below share a single source sample, sequenced in a study of T cell clones after liver transplantation (dated by TCRdb to 2018 to 2020). Library prep was done by the immunoSEQ multiplex PCR assay. The table comes from immuneACCESS by way of TCRdb, which keeps in-frame sequences with V and J called. Part of the clones is missing from these tables; in studies checked, under half for an unresolved V gene and the rest for unknown reasons. The sample profile shows more than 75,000 clones; roughly 82% of them were found once. The ten largest clones add up to about 0.45% of the sample. The specimen comprised CD4+ T cells from blood, sampled 45 to 46 months after liver transplant. The receptors originated from a human patient who received a liver transplant. Following a transplant, some T cells may be graft donor cells, not patient cells.

The genes are TRBV28 and TRBJ2-3, with D possibly being TRBD1 (5 bases). Trimming stripped 5 bases from V and 9 bases from J, with 21 bases between. Germline V gene lookup returns CDR1 MDHEN and CDR2 SYDVKM. This CDR3 is 15 amino acids long. The CDR3 DNA sequence: TGTGCCAGCAGTCCCCGAAGCCCCCAGGGTGGAACGCAGTATTTT. This encodes CASSPRSPQGGTQYF.

This rearrangement joins TRBV9 to TRBJ2-3, with TRBD2 as a possible D gene (6 bases). With 7 bases removed from V and 4 bases from J, the gap between germline ends came to 19 bases. Looked up from germline, CDR1 is SGDLS and CDR2 is YYNGEE. The CDR3 loop spans 15 amino acids. DNA for the CDR3: TGTGCCAGCGGGTCGGCCGGGAGTCAGGCAGATACGCAGTATTTT. This gives the protein CASGSAGSQADTQYF.

This clone came up a few times. This chain uses TRBV7-6 with TRBJ2-1; D may be TRBD1 (6 bases). This CDR3 is built from 13 residues. The V gene lost 1 base and the J gene lost 5 bases, with 6 bases spanning the gap. Germline V CDR1 and CDR2: SGHVS, FNYEAQ. CDR3 DNA: TGTGCCAGCAGCTTAGGGGGGCACAATGAGCAGTTCTTC. Protein sequence: CASSLGGHNEQFF. The variable domain in full, completed from reference TRBV7-6 and TRBJ2-1, reads GAGVSQSPRYKVTKRGQDVALRCDPISGHVSLYWYRQALGQGPEFLTYFNYEAQQDKSGLPNDRFSAERPEGSISTLTIQRTEQRDSAMYRCASSLGGHNEQFFGPGTRLTVL.

V gene TRBV6-1 combines with J gene TRBJ2-1; D may be TRBD2 (6 bases). The CDR3 runs 15 residues. CDR1 is MNHNS and CDR2 is SASEGT in the germline V gene. V was cut by 7 bases and J by 4 bases, with 17 bases left in between. The CDR3 here is CASTQGLRGYNEQFF. CDR3 DNA sequence: TGTGCCAGCACCCAGGGACTTCGGGGGTACAATGAGCAGTTCTTC.

This chain connects TRBV7-8 to TRBJ1-3; D remains unclear. Germline lookup yields CDR1 SGHVS and CDR2 FQNEAQ. CDR3 length: 12 residues. V was pared by 2 bases and J by 6 bases, with 5 bases between. The CDR3 is CASSLLQNTIYF. For the CDR3, the DNA is TGTGCCAGCAGCTTATTACAAAACACCATATATTTT.

The chain uses TRBV6-1 and TRBJ1-1; 8 bases match TRBD1. Germline loops: CDR1 MNHNS, CDR2 SASEGT. The CDR3 extends over 14 amino acids. Unmatched junction bases numbered 6, after V lost 6 bases and J lost 3 bases. This chain's CDR3 is CASSATGGDTEAFF. The CDR3, as DNA: TGTGCCAGCAGCGCAACAGGGGGTGACACTGAAGCTTTCTTT.

The table lists this clone with a count of one. The V gene is TRBV4-3, the J gene TRBJ1-2; tentatively, D is TRBD1 (6 bases). CDR3 length: 15 residues. V was trimmed by 2 bases and J by 4 bases, leaving 14 bases between them. In germline, CDR1 is LGHNA, CDR2 YSLEER. This chain's CDR3 is CASSQLSGEAYGYTF. For the CDR3, the DNA is TGCGCCAGCAGCCAATTATCAGGGGAGGCCTATGGCTACACCTTC.